These 6 T cell receptor beta chains originate from one sample sequenced in a study of OX40 agonist ivuxolimab in advanced cancers. Repertoires were generated with immunoSEQ multiplex PCR, while TCRdb's copy carries only in-frame clones and drops some. In the table there are 70,000 to 85,000 clones, roughly 87% of which are singletons. The source was CD4+ or CD8+ T cells sorted from blood, collected in a trial of the OX40 agonist ivuxolimab. Receptor source: an adult with an advanced solid tumor such as melanoma, head and neck, liver or kidney cancer.

The genes are TRBV5-4 and TRBJ1-4, with 9 bases lining up with TRBD1. J lost 7 bases, V lost 4 bases, and 11 bases had no gene match. Germline values: CDR1 SGHNT, CDR2 YYREEE (reference sequence). The length of the CDR3 is 16 residues. The DNA of the CDR3 is TGTGCCAGCAGCGCCAGGGACAGGGCGACGGGTGAAAAACTGTTTTTT. It specifies CASSARDRATGEKLFF.

This chain joins TRBV28 and TRBJ1-5; TRBD1 matches 7 bases. Germline assignment: CDR1 MDHEN and CDR2 SYDVKM. The CDR3 extends over 14 amino acids. V lost 4 bases to trimming and J lost 7 bases; unmatched junction nucleotides: 7. CDR3 DNA sequence: TGTGCCAGCAGTTCCCCACAGGGGTGGCAGCCCCAGCATTTT. This encodes CASSSPQGWQPQHF.

The chain uses TRBV21-1 and TRBJ2-1. TRBV21-1 is a known pseudogene. The CDR3 contains 15 residues. This CDR3 is CASPRGRISYNEQFF. DNA of the CDR3: TGTGCCAGTCCGAGGGGCCGAATCTCCTACAATGAGCAGTTCTTC.

The chain combines TRBV5-1 with TRBJ2-1; 8 bases line up with TRBD1. The CDR3 contains 12 residues. The J segment lost 16 bases and the V segment lost 2 bases, leaving 8 bases of the junction unmatched. Germline V CDR1 and CDR2: SGHRS, YFSETQ. The CDR3 sequence: CASSFDRGGRFF. In nucleotides, the CDR3 is TGCGCCAGCAGCTTCGACAGGGGAGGCCGATTCTTC.

This chain connects TRBV7-6 to TRBJ1-3; possible D gene TRBD1, 5 bases. The CDR3 is 14 amino acids. Trimming cost V 5 bases and J 0 bases, with 8 bases left between them. Germline CDR1 SGHVS, CDR2 FNYEAQ. The CDR3 DNA is TGTGCCAGCAGCCCTGGACACTCTGGAAACACCATATATTTT. It specifies CASSPGHSGNTIYF.

This clone was observed a single time. This chain connects TRBV7-9 to TRBJ2-5; 9 positions match TRBD1. Germline V gene sequence: CDR1 SEHNR, CDR2 FQNEAQ (reference sequence). V gave up 5 bases and J gave up 5 bases; unmatched junction bases: 6. This CDR3 comprises 14 residues. The CDR3 nucleotides read TGTGCCAGCAGCATAGGGACAGGGAGGGAGACCCAGTACTTC. Amino acids: CASSIGTGRETQYF.